The next 31 T cell receptor beta chains were all read from a single sample in a study of quantifying T cell responses using KT2 cells. Study-wide background: TCR alpha and beta constant-region primers primed reverse transcription of RNA.

The cDNA 3' end received a ligated oligonucleotide with a UMI. The first PCR ran 3 to 5 cycles with an equimolar RC1.1 and RC1.2 beta primer mix. Using its own MiXCR run on the UMI-ligation and nested PCR reads, TCRdb lists one record per CDR3 protein. The sample carries approximately 54,000 distinct CDR3 sequences, about 9.9% recorded once. The sample taken for sequencing was PBMCs spiked with cells of the T cell clone KT2. These receptors originate from a human donor.

The CDR3 nucleotides are TGTGCCAGCGCGGGTTGGACAGCGAACACTGAAGCTTTCTTT. Residues: CASAGWTANTEAFF. This chain uses TRBV12-3 or TRBV12-4 with TRBJ1-1; D perhaps matches TRBD1 (6 bases). This CDR3 has 14 residues. V lost 8 bases and J lost 1, with 14 bases in between.

This clonotype was found a few times. The V and J genes are TRBV5-1 and TRBJ1-1; possibly TRBD1 for D (6 bases). Germline V gene sequence: CDR1 SGHRS, CDR2 YFSETQ. There are 17 residues in the CDR3. V lost 0 bases to trimming and J lost 4 bases, with 19 bases between them. CDR3 sequence reads: CASSLDGGARGSTEAFF. The CDR3 DNA is TGCGCCAGCAGCTTGGATGGGGGGGCCCGGGGGAGCACTGAAGCTTTCTTT.

The V and J genes are TRBV6-1 and TRBJ1-5; D is ambiguous. The CDR3 has 14 residues. V lost 4 bases and J 8 bases, leaving 15 bases between the germline ends. The germline V gene has CDR1 MNHNS and CDR2 SASEGT. The DNA of the CDR3 is TGTGCCAGCAGTGTTATCCCAAGGTGGGAGCCCCAGCATTTT. Protein product: CASSVIPRWEPQHF.

This clonotype was counted between two and nine times. This chain connects TRBV2 to TRBJ2-1; D ambiguous. Germline V gene sequence: CDR1 SNHLY, CDR2 FYNNEI. This CDR3 has 15 amino acids. The germline V and J ends were trimmed by 3 bases and 6 bases, with 15 bases remaining between them. The CDR3 here is CASSDQGTPSNEQFF. CDR3 coding DNA: TGTGCCAGCAGTGATCAAGGAACACCCTCCAATGAGCAGTTCTTC.

Concerning this clonotype itself: This may be a read error, as it is one base from a much larger clone. Since no conserved phenylalanine or tryptophan closes the CDR3, a read error is the likely cause. The chain has TRBV7-8 and TRBJ2-3; D gene uncertain. The germline V and J ends were trimmed by 5 bases and 5 bases, with 17 bases remaining between them. The V gene's germline CDR1 is SGHVS and CDR2 FQNEAQ. The CDR3 is 15 amino acids. CDR3 DNA sequence: TGTGCCAGCAGCCCGTCTAGGAATCTGAGAGATACGCAGTATTTA. Its translation is CASSPSRNLRDTQYL.

This clonotype was counted ten times or more. This chain connects TRBV6-2 or TRBV6-3 to TRBJ2-7, with D hard to call. The V gene's germline CDR1 is MNHEY and CDR2 SVGEGT. V lost 2 bases and J lost 3, with 8 bases in between. The CDR3 contains 13 residues. CDR3 nucleotides: TGTGCCAGCAGTTACGGGCCGAGCTACGAGCAGTACTTC. It yields the protein CASSYGPSYEQYF.

This clonotype was recorded a few times. The genes are TRBV7-9 and TRBJ1-4; the D gene is possibly TRBD1 (5 bases). Trimming pared 2 bases from V and 6 bases from J, leaving 16 bases between. The germline V gene has CDR1 SEHNR and CDR2 FQNEAQ (reference sequence). This CDR3 contains 16 residues. CDR3: CASSLQGLHLHEKLFF. The CDR3 bases are TGTGCCAGCAGCTTACAGGGCCTCCACCTTCATGAAAAACTGTTTTTT.

Only a few counts were recorded for this clonotype. The chain uses TRBV2 and TRBJ2-2; TRBD1 matches 9 bases. Germline CDR1 is SNHLY and CDR2 is FYNNEI. The CDR3 is 15 residues long. The trim removed 4 bases at V and 4 bases at J, leaving 4 bases unmatched. The CDR3 DNA reads as TGTGCCAGCAGTGGAACAGGGGGCCTCACCGGGGAGCTGTTTTTT. The encoded protein is CASSGTGGLTGELFF.

This clonotype was found many times. This chain connects TRBV7-2 to TRBJ1-2; tentatively, D is TRBD1 (6 bases). V was clipped by 3 bases and J by 4 bases, with 18 bases between them. CDR3 length: 16 amino acids. In germline, CDR1 is SGHTA, CDR2 FQGNSA. CDR3: CASSFSVFSGAYGYTF. CDR3 nucleotides: TGTGCCAGCAGCTTTTCCGTATTCTCAGGGGCCTATGGCTACACCTTC.

This clonotype was picked up a small number of times. CDR3 sequence reads: CRGDRGVYEQYF. The CDR3 coding sequence is TGCAGGGGGGACAGGGGCGTCTACGAGCAGTACTTC. The rearrangement joins TRBV20-1 to TRBJ2-7; the match to TRBD1 covers 10 bases. The V gene's germline CDR1 is DFQATT and CDR2 SNEGSKA (reference sequence). This CDR3 region has 12 residues.

The J gene is TRBJ1-2, the V gene TRBV28; maybe TRBD1 (5 bases). Germline V gene lookup returns CDR1 MDHEN and CDR2 SYDVKM. The V gene lost 1 base and the J gene lost 6 bases, with 9 bases spanning the gap. There are 13 residues in the CDR3. The CDR3 nucleotides are TGTGCCAGCAGTTTATTGGGCAGGGATGGCTACACCTTC. It encodes CASSLLGRDGYTF.

The chain uses TRBV5-1 and TRBJ2-1, with 7 nucleotides matching TRBD1. The CDR3 sequence is 14 residues long. V was pared by 4 bases and J by 6 bases, with 7 bases of the junction left unmatched. Germline CDR1 is SGHRS and CDR2 is YFSETQ. Here the CDR3 reads CASSPGTASNEQFF. The DNA for the CDR3 is TGCGCCAGCAGCCCCGGGACAGCCTCCAATGAGCAGTTCTTC.

This clonotype was counted many times. The J gene is TRBJ1-5, the V gene TRBV12-3 or TRBV12-4; 7 bases match TRBD1. The CDR3 covers 14 residues. Losses at the gene ends were 4 bases for V and 2 bases for J; bases not matched to a gene: 2. CDR3 amino acids: CASSSRGGNQPQHF. CDR3 bases: TGTGCCAGCAGTTCCAGGGGGGGCAATCAGCCCCAGCATTTT.

In this sample, this clonotype turned up once. Possible read error: a much larger clone is one base away. This chain's CDR3 is CASSQGHGGLGEQFF. The CDR3 DNA reads as TGTGCCAGCAGCCAAGGTCATGGGGGCTTGGGTGAGCAGTTCTTC. The chain combines TRBV3-1 with TRBJ2-1, with a possible D match to TRBD1 (6 bases). Germline assignment: CDR1 LGHDT and CDR2 YNNKEL (reference sequence). This CDR3 contains 15 residues. With 1 base removed from V and 9 bases from J, the gap between germline ends came to 16 bases.

This chain connects TRBV4-2 to TRBJ2-2; weak D call: TRBD2 (5 bases). The CDR3 is made up of 15 amino acids. In germline, CDR1 is LGHNA, CDR2 YNFKEQ. V lost 1 base and J lost 6, with 12 bases in between. CDR3 bases: TGTGCCAGCAGCCAAGTGAATGCGGACTCCGGGGAGCTGTTTTTT. Translation gives CASSQVNADSGELFF.

This clonotype turned up a few times. The chain joins TRBV5-1 to TRBJ2-1; tentatively, D is TRBD1 (5 bases). Germline lookup yields CDR1 SGHRS and CDR2 YFSETQ. This CDR3 region has 14 residues. Trimming shortened V by 4 bases and J by 7 bases, and 15 bases separated the two germline ends. CDR3 region: CASSVLQDLNEQFF. For the CDR3, the DNA is TGCGCCAGCAGCGTACTACAGGATCTGAATGAGCAGTTCTTC. The complete variable domain, with remaining parts taken from reference TRBV5-1 and TRBJ2-1, reads KAGVTQTPRYLIKTRGQQVTLSCSPISGHRSVSWYQQTPGQGLQFLFEYFSETQRNKGNFPGRFSGRQFSNSRSEMNVSTLELGDSALYLCASSVLQDLNEQFFGPGTRLTVL.

This clonotype was observed many times. This chain links TRBV5-1 with TRBJ2-2; D is perhaps TRBD2 (7 bases). Germline-derived CDR1 and CDR2 are SGHRS and YFSETQ. This CDR3 has 15 residues. The V end lost 0 bases, the J end lost 7 bases, and 13 bases lay between the germline ends. CDR3 residues: CASSLAAGANGELFF. CDR3 DNA sequence: TGCGCCAGCAGCTTGGCGGCGGGGGCGAACGGGGAGCTGTTTTTT.

The chain employs TRBV4-3 and TRBJ1-4, with a weak D call TRBD1 (6 bases). The CDR3 is 16 amino acids. Germline loops: CDR1 LGHNA, CDR2 YSLEER. Trimming pared 0 bases from V and 11 bases from J, leaving 19 bases between. CDR3 protein: CASSQEIYSRTAKLFF. The CDR3 DNA sequence: TGCGCCAGCAGCCAAGAGATTTATAGTAGGACAGCCAAACTGTTTTTT.

This clonotype occurred many times. The chain couples TRBV29-1 to TRBJ2-3; 11 nucleotides agree with TRBD1. V lost 7 bases, J lost 5 bases, and 2 bases stayed unmatched. CDR1 and CDR2 from the germline V gene are SQVTM and ANQGSEA. CDR3 size: 12 residues. For the CDR3, the DNA is TGCAGCGGGACAGGGGGCGTAGATACGCAGTATTTT. This sequence encodes CSGTGGVDTQYF.

J is TRBJ2-5 and V is TRBV28, with no clear D. Trimming removed 5 bases at V and 2 bases at J, with 9 bases between. This CDR3 contains 13 residues. The germline CDR1 and CDR2 sequences are MDHEN and SYDVKM. Here the CDR3 reads CASSPRRQETQYF. CDR3 nucleotides: TGTGCCAGCAGTCCGAGACGTCAAGAGACCCAGTACTTC.

This chain connects TRBV11-3 to TRBJ2-7, with 7 bases identical to TRBD1. The CDR3 extends over 14 amino acids. V shed 5 bases and J 2 bases; nucleotides not matched to a gene: 6. Germline lookup yields CDR1 SGHNT and CDR2 YENEEA. CDR3 protein: CASSPPDRPYEQYF. CDR3 DNA sequence: TGTGCCAGCAGCCCCCCGGACAGGCCCTACGAGCAGTACTTC. Complete variable domain (other parts from reference TRBV11-3 and TRBJ2-7): EAGVVQSPRYKIIEKKQPVAFWCNPISGHNTLYWYLQNLGQGPELLIRYENEEAVDDSQLPKDRFSAERLKGVDSTLKIQPAELGDSAVYLCASSPPDRPYEQYFGPGTRLTVT.

The rearrangement joins TRBV10-3 to TRBJ1-3; unclear D gene. Deletions cut 0 bases from V and 0 bases from J, with 6 bases between. CDR3 length: 15 amino acids. The germline V gene has CDR1 ENHRY and CDR2 SYGVKD. CDR3 coding DNA: TGTGCCATCAGTGAGTCGAGCGGCTCTGGAAACACCATATATTTT. It encodes CAISESSGSGNTIYF.

This clonotype was detected only a few times. The genes are TRBV11-1 and TRBJ1-1, with D possibly matching TRBD1 (5 bases). V was shortened by 10 bases and J by 1 base, with 13 bases between the two germline ends. Looked up from germline, CDR1 is SGHAT and CDR2 is FQDESV (reference sequence). CDR3 size: 13 residues. This chain's CDR3 is CATLPGTNTEAFF. DNA of the CDR3: TGTGCCACCTTGCCAGGGACGAACACTGAAGCTTTCTTT.

In this sample, this clonotype turned up a few times. The rearrangement links TRBV18 to TRBJ2-7, with 7 bases fitting TRBD1. Germline lookup yields CDR1 KGHSH and CDR2 LQKENI. This CDR3 is built from 15 residues. V shed 2 bases and J 3 bases; nucleotides not matched to a gene: 7. CDR3 bases: TGTGCCAGCTCACCAGGGGGCACAGGGGTCTACGAGCAGTACTTC. Translated: CASSPGGTGVYEQYF.

In this sample, this clonotype turned up a few times. The chain employs TRBV16 and TRBJ1-6; D might be TRBD1 (5 bases). Germline-derived CDR1 and CDR2 are KGHSY and FQNENV. This CDR3 region has 13 residues. Trimming shortened V by 2 bases and J by 7 bases, and 6 bases separated the two germline ends. CDR3 residues: CASSQQGNSPLHF. In nucleotides, the CDR3 is TGTGCCAGCAGCCAACAGGGAAATTCACCCCTCCACTTT.

This clonotype was observed a single time. The rearrangement joins TRBV12-3 or TRBV12-4 to TRBJ2-1; TRBD2 aligns across 11 bases. Trimming cost V 3 bases and J 2 bases; bases outside gene matches: 3. There are 16 residues in the CDR3. CDR3 in DNA: TGTGCCAGCAGTTTGACTAGCGGGACCCCCTACAATGAGCAGTTCTTC. Residues: CASSLTSGTPYNEQFF.

In its sample, this clonotype was seen a few times. V gene TRBV12-5 combines with J gene TRBJ1-2; no clear D gene. Trimming pared 1 base from V and 4 bases from J, leaving 7 bases between. Germline CDR1 LGHNT, CDR2 FRNRAP. This CDR3 comprises 13 residues. The CDR3, as DNA: TGTGCTAGTGGTTTGGACAGATTCTATGGCTACACCTTC. Amino acid sequence: CASGLDRFYGYTF.

This clonotype has just a few counts. V gene TRBV12-3 or TRBV12-4 combines with J gene TRBJ2-5; D call uncertain. The germline V and J ends were trimmed by 5 bases and 0 bases, with 10 bases remaining between them. CDR3 length equals 14 residues. The CDR3 loop reads CASSIPRNQETQYF. CDR3 bases: TGTGCCAGCAGTATACCCAGGAACCAAGAGACCCAGTACTTC.

This chain uses TRBV2 with TRBJ2-5; 11 bases are a match to TRBD1. Losses at the gene ends were 0 bases for V and 3 bases for J; bases not matched to a gene: 6. Germline CDR1 reads SNHLY; CDR2 reads FYNNEI. The length of the CDR3 is 17 residues. CDR3 amino acids: CASSEARTGGEKETQYF. DNA of the CDR3: TGTGCCAGCAGTGAAGCGCGGACAGGGGGCGAAAAAGAGACCCAGTACTTC.

In its sample, this clonotype ranks as medium-sized. The V call is TRBV3-1, the J call TRBJ2-6; D uncertain. Trimming shortened V by 0 bases and J by 0 bases, and 3 bases separated the two germline ends. CDR1 and CDR2 from the germline V gene are LGHDT and YNNKEL (reference sequence). The CDR3 is 15 residues long. CDR3 residues: CASSQDSSGANVLTF. DNA for the CDR3: TGTGCCAGCAGCCAAGACAGCTCTGGGGCCAACGTCCTGACTTTC. Full variable domain (outside the CDR3, taken from reference TRBV3-1 and TRBJ2-6): DTAVSQTPKYLVTQMGNDKSIKCEQNLGHDTMYWYKQDSKKFLKIMFSYNNKELIINETVPNRFSPKSPDKAHLNLHINSLELGDSAVYFCASSQDSSGANVLTFGAGSRLTVL.

This clonotype appeared a few times. This chain connects TRBV5-1 to TRBJ2-3, with D possibly being TRBD1 (7 bases). Germline V gene lookup returns CDR1 SGHRS and CDR2 YFSETQ. Trimming took off 4 bases at V and 6 bases at J, with 18 bases between the two ends. The CDR3 runs 15 residues. The CDR3 bases are TGCGCCAGCAGCCCCCGGAGGGGGCAGTCGGATACGCAGTATTTT. Translation gives CASSPRRGQSDTQYF.